This paragraph covers one T cell receptor beta chain sequence. Its antigen is still unknown. The sample comes from a study of T cells in Graves' hyperthyroidism and ophthalmopathy. Points from the study as a whole: Most thyroid clonotypes expanded above 0.001 were also detected in blood.

The TCR beta CDR3 regions underwent amplification using RNA transcripts as the source. The HTBI primer set was used in a first-round RT-PCR of the TCR CDR3. Via MiXCR, TCRdb re-called the multiplex PCR reads, giving one row per CDR3 protein. The sample has a few hundred thousand distinct CDR3 sequences, around 42% seen once. Thyroid ultrasound, orbital computed tomography, clinical symptoms, and serum thyroxine and TRAb underpinned diagnoses. J gave up 11 bases and V 5 bases, and 12 bases lay outside the gene matches. The CDR3 contains 14 residues. The chain couples TRBV12-3 or TRBV12-4 to TRBJ1-1; 9 bases align to TRBD1. The source of this sequence is a woman under 30 with Graves' hyperthyroidism. Sequenced material: peripheral blood or thyroid tissue (not recorded which). The CDR3 DNA reads as TGTGCCAGCAGTCGAAAACCCGGGACAGGGTTGGCTTTCTTT. Translating it yields CASSRKPGTGLAFF.